The present TCR beta chain was sequenced within a study of blood T cell repertoires in COVID-19. Study background: Acute-phase and convalescent COVID-19 samples originated in the United States, Italy and Spain.

Seattle patients were enrolled while actively infected and followed longitudinally. In the authors' methods: By means of reference gene primer amplification, nucleated cell counts were estimated. Data came from immunoSEQ multiplex PCR; TCRdb stores just in-frame clones and leaves some out. V and J calls and clone size are copied from that table; D and trimming were computed from the DNA. The sample records about 410,000 clones, around 91% being singletons. V was trimmed by 0 bases and J by 0 bases, leaving 7 bases between them. CDR3 size: 14 residues. Germline V gives CDR1 GTSNPN, CDR2 SVGIG (reference sequence).

The receptor was isolated from a middle-aged woman with COVID-19, enrolled during active disease. The sequenced sample was peripheral blood. The chain has TRBV30 and TRBJ2-3, with D possibly TRBD2 on 5 matching bases. The CDR3, as DNA: TGTGCCTGGAGTGTCAGGACTAGCACAGATACGCAGTATTTT. Its translation is CAWSVRTSTDTQYF.